This T cell receptor (beta chain) was identified in a study of control samples from healthy donors and cancer patients. The CDR3 totals 18 residues. Per the germline V gene, CDR1 is MNHNS and CDR2 is SASEGT. V lost 2 bases, J lost 4 bases, and 21 bases lay in between. The table came from immunoSEQ multiplex PCR; TCRdb's copy has only in-frame clones and leaves some out. The repertoire holds approximately 100,000 clones, with 70% to 90% as singletons. The J gene is TRBJ1-3, the V gene TRBV6-1, with unresolved D. Sample: blood. This TCR came from a woman between 40 and 50 years old in good health. CDR3 coding DNA: TGTGCCAGCAGTGAACTGGTGTATAAATTTGGGGTCGGAAACACCATATATTTT. Encoded protein: CASSELVYKFGVGNTIYF.